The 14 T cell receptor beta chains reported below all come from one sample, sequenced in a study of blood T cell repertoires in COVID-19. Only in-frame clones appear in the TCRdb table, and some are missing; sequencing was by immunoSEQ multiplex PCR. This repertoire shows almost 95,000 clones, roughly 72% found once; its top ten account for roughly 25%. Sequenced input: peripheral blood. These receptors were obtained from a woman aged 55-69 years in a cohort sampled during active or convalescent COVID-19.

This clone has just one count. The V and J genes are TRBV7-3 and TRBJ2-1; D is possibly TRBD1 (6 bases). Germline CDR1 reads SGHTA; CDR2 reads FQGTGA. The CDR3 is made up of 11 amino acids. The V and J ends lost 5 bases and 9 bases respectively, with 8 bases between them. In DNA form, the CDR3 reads TGTGCCAGCAGCACAGGGACTGAGCAGTTCTTC. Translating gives CASSTGTEQFF.

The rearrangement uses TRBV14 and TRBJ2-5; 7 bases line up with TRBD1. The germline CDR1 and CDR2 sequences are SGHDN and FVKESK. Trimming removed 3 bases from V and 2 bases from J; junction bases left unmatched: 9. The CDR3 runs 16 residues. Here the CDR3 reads CASSQTGQRVQETQYF. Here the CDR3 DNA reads TGTGCCAGCAGCCAGACGGGACAGCGAGTACAAGAGACCCAGTACTTC.

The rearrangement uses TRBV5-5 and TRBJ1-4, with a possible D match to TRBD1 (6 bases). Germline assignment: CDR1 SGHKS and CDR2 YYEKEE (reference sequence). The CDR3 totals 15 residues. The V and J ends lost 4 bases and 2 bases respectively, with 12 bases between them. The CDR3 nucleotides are TGTGCCAGCAGCAAATCAGGGGATACTAATGAAAAACTGTTTTTT. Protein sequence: CASSKSGDTNEKLFF.

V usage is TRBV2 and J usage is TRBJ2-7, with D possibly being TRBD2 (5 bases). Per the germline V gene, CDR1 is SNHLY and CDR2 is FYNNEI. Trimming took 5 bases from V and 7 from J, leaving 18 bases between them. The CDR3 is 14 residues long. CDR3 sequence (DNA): TGTGCCAGCAGTCCACCCCCCCCGCCGGGGGAGCAGTACTTC. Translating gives CASSPPPPPGEQYF.

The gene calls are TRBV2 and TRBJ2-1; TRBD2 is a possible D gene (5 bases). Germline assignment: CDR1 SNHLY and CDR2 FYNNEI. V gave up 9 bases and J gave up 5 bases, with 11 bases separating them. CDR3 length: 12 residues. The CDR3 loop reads CAREGGHNEQFF. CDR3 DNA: TGTGCCAGGGAAGGAGGCCACAATGAGCAGTTCTTC. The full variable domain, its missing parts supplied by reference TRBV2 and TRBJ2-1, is EPEVTQTPSHQVTQMGQEVILRCVPISNHLYFYWYRQILGQKVEFLVSFYNNEISEKSEIFDDQFSVERPDGSNFTLKIRSTKLEDSAMYFCAREGGHNEQFFGPGTRLTVL.

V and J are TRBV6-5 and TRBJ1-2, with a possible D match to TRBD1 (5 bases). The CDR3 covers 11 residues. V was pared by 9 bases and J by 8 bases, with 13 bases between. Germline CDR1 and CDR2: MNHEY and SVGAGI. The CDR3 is CARGTGRGYTF. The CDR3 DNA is TGTGCCAGGGGAACAGGACGGGGCTACACCTTC.

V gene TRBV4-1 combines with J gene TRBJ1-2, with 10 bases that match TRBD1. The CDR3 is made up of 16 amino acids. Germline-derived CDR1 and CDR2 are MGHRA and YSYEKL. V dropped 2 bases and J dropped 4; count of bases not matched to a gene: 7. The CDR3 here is CASSQSGQGVGYGYTF. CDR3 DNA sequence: TGCGCCAGCAGCCAAAGTGGACAGGGGGTTGGCTATGGCTACACCTTC.

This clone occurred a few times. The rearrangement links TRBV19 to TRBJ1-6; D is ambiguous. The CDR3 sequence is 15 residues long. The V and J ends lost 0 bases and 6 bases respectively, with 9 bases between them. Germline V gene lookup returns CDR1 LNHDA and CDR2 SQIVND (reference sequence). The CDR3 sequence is CASSIDLGSNSPLHF. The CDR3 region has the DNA TGTGCCAGTAGTATAGATCTGGGCAGTAATTCACCCCTCCACTTT.

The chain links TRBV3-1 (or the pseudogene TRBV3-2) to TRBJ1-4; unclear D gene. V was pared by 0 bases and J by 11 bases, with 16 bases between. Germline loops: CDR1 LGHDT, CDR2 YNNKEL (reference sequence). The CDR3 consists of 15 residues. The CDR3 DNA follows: TGTGCCAGCAGCCAAGAACACCTCATTGGTCCGAAACTGTTTTTT. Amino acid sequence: CASSQEHLIGPKLFF.

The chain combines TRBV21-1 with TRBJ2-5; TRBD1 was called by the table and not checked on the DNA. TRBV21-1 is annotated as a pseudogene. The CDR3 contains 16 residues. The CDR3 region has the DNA TGTGCCAGCAGCAAACTTGGAGGACAGGGCGTAAAGACCCAGTACTTC. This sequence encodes CASSKLGGQGVKTQYF.

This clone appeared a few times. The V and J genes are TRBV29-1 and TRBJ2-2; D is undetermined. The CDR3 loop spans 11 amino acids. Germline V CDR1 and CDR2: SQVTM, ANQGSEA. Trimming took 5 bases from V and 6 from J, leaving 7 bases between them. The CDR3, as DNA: TGCAGCGTTCCTCTTGCCGGGGAGCTGTTTTTT. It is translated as CSVPLAGELFF.

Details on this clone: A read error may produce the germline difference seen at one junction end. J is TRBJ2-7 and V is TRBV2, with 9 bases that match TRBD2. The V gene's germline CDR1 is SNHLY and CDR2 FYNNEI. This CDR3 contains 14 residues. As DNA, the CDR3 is TGTGCCCGCAGTGCGGGGGGGGCCGGCTACGAGCAGTACTTC. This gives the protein CARSAGGAGYEQYF.

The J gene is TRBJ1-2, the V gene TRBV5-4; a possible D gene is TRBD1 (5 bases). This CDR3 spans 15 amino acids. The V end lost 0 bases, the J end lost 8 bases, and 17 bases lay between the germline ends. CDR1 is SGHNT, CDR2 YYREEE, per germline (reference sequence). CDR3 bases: TGTGCCAGCAGCTTGGTTGGGACTCAGCACGTCGGCTACACCTTC. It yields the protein CASSLVGTQHVGYTF.

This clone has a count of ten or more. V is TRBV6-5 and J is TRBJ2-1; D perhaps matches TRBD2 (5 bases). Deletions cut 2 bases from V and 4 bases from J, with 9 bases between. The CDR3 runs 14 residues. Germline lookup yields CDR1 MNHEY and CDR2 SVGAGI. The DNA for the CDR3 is TGTGCCAGCAGTTACGGAGGACGGTACAATGAGCAGTTCTTC. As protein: CASSYGGRYNEQFF.